This T cell receptor beta chain was sequenced during a study of neurological immune-mediated disorders. Synthesis of cDNA was carried out by template-switch 5'RACE. The reaction used 10-nucleotide random UMIs. The yield of each sequencing run was over 160 million TCR-beta sequences from 15-18 subjects. TCRdb used MiXCR to reprocess the 5' RACE reads, holding one entry per CDR3 protein. The sample contains about 84,000 distinct CDR3 sequences, roughly 4.5% of which appear only once. Many counts were recorded for this clonotype. The time point here: longitudinal time-point 3. Unsorted libraries came from 2 million PBMCs stored at -80 °C. The sequencing input was PBMCs. This TCR derives from a woman aged 55-75 years with multiple sclerosis.

The CDR3 DNA is TGTGCCAGCACCCAAGGGGGAGCCTACGAGCAGTACTTC. Residues: CASTQGGAYEQYF. The chain recombines TRBV6-6 with TRBJ2-7, with a possible D match to TRBD1 (6 bases). Germline loops: CDR1 MNHNY, CDR2 SVGAGI (reference sequence). Trimming took 7 bases from V and 2 from J, leaving 12 bases between them. This CDR3 has 13 residues.